The 31 T cell receptor beta chains in this list originate from one sample, sequenced in a study of siplizumab effects on memory and regulatory T cells. Repertoires were generated with immunoSEQ multiplex PCR, while TCRdb's copy carries only in-frame clones and drops some. The sample yields about 48,000 clones, more than 75% seen once. The source material was naive CD8+ T cells sorted from blood. The receptor set was obtained from a human donor in good health.

The chain joins TRBV27 to TRBJ1-1; 11 positions match TRBD1. The CDR3 contains 16 residues. V shed 8 bases and J 0 bases; nucleotides not matched to a gene: 8. Germline CDR1 MNHEY, CDR2 SMNVEV (reference sequence). CDR3 protein: CASVRDRGTMNTEAFF. CDR3 bases: TGTGCCAGCGTTCGGGACAGGGGGACTATGAACACTGAAGCTTTCTTT.

The V and J genes are TRBV5-1 and TRBJ2-3; 11 bases are shared with TRBD2. CDR1 and CDR2 (germline): SGHRS, YFSETQ. Losses at the gene ends were 1 base for V and 1 base for J; bases not matched to a gene: 2. This CDR3 contains 16 residues. The CDR3 here is CASSLRSGRGTDTQYF. In DNA form, the CDR3 reads TGCGCCAGCAGCTTGCGTAGCGGGAGGGGCACAGATACGCAGTATTTT.

This rearrangement joins TRBV5-6 to TRBJ1-2, with D maybe TRBD1 (6 bases). This CDR3 is built from 17 residues. Between the trimmed V and J ends, which lost 3 bases and 6 bases, there was a span of 24 bases. Germline CDR1 is SGHDT and CDR2 is YYEEEE. The CDR3 DNA reads as TGTGCCAGCAGCTATTACTCGTTCCCCGGGACAAGGAATGGCTACACCTTC. Translating gives CASSYYSFPGTRNGYTF.

CDR3 residues: CASSLAEGPSFGYTF. The DNA of the CDR3 is TGCGCCAGCAGCTTGGCCGAGGGCCCCAGCTTCGGCTACACCTTC. This chain links TRBV5-1 with TRBJ1-2; D is undetermined. This CDR3 region has 15 residues. Per the germline V gene, CDR1 is SGHRS and CDR2 is YFSETQ. Trimming pared 0 bases from V and 8 bases from J, leaving 17 bases between.

The J gene is TRBJ2-7, the V gene TRBV19; TRBD1 matches at 9 bases. With 5 bases clipped from V and 0 bases from J, the junction kept 8 bases outside the gene matches. Germline CDR1 and CDR2: LNHDA and SQIVND (reference sequence). The CDR3 is 16 residues long. CDR3 amino acids: CASSSPDRGLSYEQYF. Here the CDR3 DNA reads TGTGCCAGTAGTTCCCCGGACAGGGGACTCTCCTACGAGCAGTACTTC. Together with reference TRBV19 and TRBJ2-7, the CDR3 gives the full variable domain: DGGITQSPKYLFRKEGQNVTLSCEQNLNHDAMYWYRQDPGQGLRLIYYSQIVNDFQKGDIAEGYSVSREKKESFPLTVTSAQKNPTAFYLCASSSPDRGLSYEQYFGPGTRLTVT.

The chain has TRBV6-5 and TRBJ2-1; unclear D gene. V dropped 4 bases and J dropped 9 bases, with 10 bases sitting between them. Germline V lookup: CDR1 MNHEY, CDR2 SVGAGI. The CDR3 length is 12 residues. Here the CDR3 reads CASSSSSAEQFF. CDR3 sequence (DNA): TGTGCCAGCAGTTCTTCTAGTGCTGAGCAGTTCTTC.

This clone was counted between two and nine times. This CDR3 reads CASSHGTVYGYTF. The CDR3 DNA is TGCGCCAGCAGCCATGGGACGGTGTATGGCTACACCTTC. The V and J genes are TRBV5-1 and TRBJ1-2, with D possibly being TRBD1 (5 bases). The CDR3 has 13 amino acids. Trimming removed 4 bases from V and 5 bases from J, with 12 bases in between. Germline CDR1 reads SGHRS; CDR2 reads YFSETQ.

V and J are TRBV4-1 and TRBJ1-3; D gene ambiguous. CDR3 length: 15 amino acids. CDR1 and CDR2 (germline): MGHRA, YSYEKL. V was shortened by 5 bases and J by 0 bases, with 11 bases between the two germline ends. The CDR3 loop is CASSSDYSSGNTIYF. For the CDR3, the DNA is TGCGCCAGCAGCTCCGACTACTCCTCTGGAAACACCATATATTTT.

The chain carries TRBV4-1 and TRBJ2-7; D not certain. The CDR3 runs to 13 residues. With 0 bases removed from V and 5 bases from J, the gap between germline ends came to 8 bases. Germline CDR1 and CDR2: MGHRA and YSYEKL. In DNA, the CDR3 is TGCGCCAGCAGCCAAGATCTGAGGAACGAGCAGTACTTC. Its translation: CASSQDLRNEQYF.

V gene TRBV4-1 combines with J gene TRBJ1-1; D not resolved. V dropped 1 base and J dropped 1 base, with 4 bases sitting between them. The CDR3 contains 13 residues. Germline CDR1 is MGHRA and CDR2 is YSYEKL. The CDR3 sequence is CASSQGWNTEAFF. The CDR3 DNA is TGCGCCAGCAGCCAAGGTTGGAACACTGAAGCTTTCTTT.

This rearrangement joins TRBV19 to TRBJ2-7, with TRBD1 matching over 12 bases. The trim removed 1 base at V and 9 bases at J, leaving 7 bases unmatched. The CDR3 has 15 residues. Germline assignment: CDR1 LNHDA and CDR2 SQIVND (reference sequence). In nucleotides, the CDR3 is TGTGCCAGTAGTATAGGGGGGACAGGGGGCGTCCGGCAGTACTTC. Amino acids: CASSIGGTGGVRQYF.

The chain combines TRBV29-1 with TRBJ1-3; maybe TRBD1 (5 bases). Germline V lookup: CDR1 SQVTM, CDR2 ANQGSEA. The length of the CDR3 is 15 residues. The V end lost 2 bases, the J end lost 2 bases, and 13 bases lay between the germline ends. This CDR3 is CSVEMWGGTGNTIYF. DNA for the CDR3: TGCAGCGTTGAAATGTGGGGGGGGACTGGAAACACCATATATTTT.

This chain links TRBV7-9 with TRBJ2-1; TRBD2 matches 8 bases. Germline V gene data show CDR1 as SEHNR and CDR2 as FQNEAQ (reference sequence). The CDR3 spans 14 residues. The V gene end was trimmed by 5 bases and the J gene end by 4 bases; junction bases not matched to a gene: 4. DNA for the CDR3: TGTGCCAGCAGCACAACTAGCGGTTACAATGAGCAGTTCTTC. Translated: CASSTTSGYNEQFF.

The J gene is TRBJ1-2, the V gene TRBV30; 10 bases agree with TRBD1. Per the germline V gene, CDR1 is GTSNPN and CDR2 is SVGIG (reference sequence). CDR3 length: 17 residues. V shed 2 bases and J 6 bases; nucleotides not matched to a gene: 15. The CDR3 sequence is CAWSPSPPGQGPHGYTF. The CDR3 DNA reads TGTGCCTGGAGTCCTTCTCCTCCGGGACAGGGGCCGCATGGCTACACCTTC. The whole variable domain, filled in from reference TRBV30 and TRBJ1-2, reads SQTIHQWPATLVQPVGSPLSLECTVEGTSNPNLYWYRQAAGRGLQLLFYSVGIGQISSEVPQNLSASRPQDRQFILSSKKLLLSDSGFYLCAWSPSPPGQGPHGYTFGSGTRLTVV.

V and J are TRBV6-1 and TRBJ2-7, with TRBD1 identical over 10 bases. The CDR3 sequence is 14 residues long. V lost 6 bases to trimming and J lost 2 bases; unmatched junction nucleotides: 4. CDR1 and CDR2 from the germline V gene are MNHNS and SASEGT. CDR3 nucleotides: TGTGCCAGCAGGGGGACAGGGGATGCCTACGAGCAGTACTTC. This gives the protein CASRGTGDAYEQYF.

This chain joins TRBV6-1 and TRBJ1-6, with a possible D match to TRBD1 (5 bases). Germline V lookup: CDR1 MNHNS, CDR2 SASEGT. Trimming stripped 2 bases from V and 3 bases from J, with 8 bases between. This CDR3 is 15 amino acids long. The CDR3 nucleotides are TGTGCCAGCAGTGAATTTGGGGGCTATAATTCACCCCTCCACTTT. Amino acids: CASSEFGGYNSPLHF.

The chain has TRBV5-5 and TRBJ1-2; D is possibly TRBD1 (5 bases). The V gene's germline CDR1 is SGHKS and CDR2 YYEKEE (reference sequence). V was trimmed by 0 bases and J by 3 bases, leaving 12 bases between them. CDR3 size: 15 residues. The CDR3 sequence is CASSLDWGDHYGYTF. The CDR3, as DNA: TGTGCCAGCAGCTTGGATTGGGGGGATCACTATGGCTACACCTTC.

The J gene is TRBJ1-1, the V gene TRBV27; no reliable D call. Deletions cut 8 bases from V and 1 base from J, with 8 bases between. Germline assignment: CDR1 MNHEY and CDR2 SMNVEV (reference sequence). The CDR3 contains 12 residues. Here the CDR3 reads CASGTQNTEAFF. The CDR3 DNA reads as TGTGCCAGCGGTACGCAGAACACTGAAGCTTTCTTT.

The gene calls are TRBV9 and TRBJ1-3; TRBD1 aligns across 7 bases. CDR1 is SGDLS, CDR2 YYNGEE, per germline. V was pared by 0 bases and J by 4 bases, with 7 bases of the junction left unmatched. The CDR3 runs 16 residues. CDR3 loop: CASSVDEGAGGNTIYF. Written as DNA, the CDR3 is TGTGCCAGCAGCGTAGATGAGGGGGCGGGAGGAAACACCATATATTTT.

V usage is TRBV5-1 and J usage is TRBJ1-2; D perhaps matches TRBD1 (5 bases). From germline, CDR1 is SGHRS and CDR2 YFSETQ. V gave up 0 bases and J gave up 3 bases, with 9 bases separating them. CDR3 length equals 14 residues. The CDR3 coding sequence is TGCGCCAGCAGCTTGGAGCCGGGGGACTATGGCTACACCTTC. It is translated as CASSLEPGDYGYTF.

This rearrangement joins TRBV19 to TRBJ1-1, with TRBD1 as a possible D gene (6 bases). CDR3 length: 12 amino acids. CDR1 is LNHDA and CDR2 is SQIVND in the germline V gene (reference sequence). The V end was cut by 6 bases, the J end by 6 bases, with 11 bases between. CDR3 nucleotides: TGTGCCAGTAGGCAATCAGGGGCTGAAGCTTTCTTT. As protein: CASRQSGAEAFF.

This rearrangement joins TRBV4-1 to TRBJ2-7, with D uncertain. Looked up from germline, CDR1 is MGHRA and CDR2 is YSYEKL. The V end was cut by 4 bases, the J end by 3 bases, with 13 bases between. The CDR3 is 14 residues long. The CDR3 loop is CASSPFSTGYEQYF. CDR3 bases: TGCGCCAGCAGCCCTTTCTCGACGGGCTACGAGCAGTACTTC.

V and J are TRBV4-1 and TRBJ1-2; D is unresolved. Germline loops: CDR1 MGHRA, CDR2 YSYEKL. Trimming stripped 0 bases from V and 10 bases from J, with 9 bases between. This CDR3 contains 12 residues. The CDR3 nucleotides read TGCGCCAGCAGCCAAGACGAAGCTGTCTACACCTTC. This sequence encodes CASSQDEAVYTF.

V is TRBV11-2 and J is TRBJ1-1; no clear D. The CDR3 loop spans 14 amino acids. Germline V gene data show CDR1 as SGHAT and CDR2 as FQNNGV. The V end lost 0 bases, the J end lost 1 base, and 6 bases lay between the germline ends. The CDR3 protein is CASSLEATNTEAFF. CDR3 bases: TGTGCCAGCAGCTTAGAGGCCACGAACACTGAAGCTTTCTTT. The full variable domain, its missing parts supplied by reference TRBV11-2 and TRBJ1-1, is EAGVAQSPRYKIIEKRQSVAFWCNPISGHATLYWYQQILGQGPKLLIQFQNNGVVDDSQLPKDRFSAERLKGVDSTLKIQPAKLEDSAVYLCASSLEATNTEAFFGQGTRLTVV.

This chain joins TRBV19 and TRBJ2-1; 8 nucleotides match TRBD2. This CDR3 is built from 13 residues. In germline, CDR1 is LNHDA, CDR2 SQIVND (reference sequence). V lost 6 bases, J lost 5 bases, and 3 bases stayed unmatched. CDR3 DNA sequence: TGTGCCAGTAGCGTACTAGCGGACAATGAGCAGTTCTTC. Translated: CASSVLADNEQFF. Full variable domain (outside the CDR3, taken from reference TRBV19 and TRBJ2-1): DGGITQSPKYLFRKEGQNVTLSCEQNLNHDAMYWYRQDPGQGLRLIYYSQIVNDFQKGDIAEGYSVSREKKESFPLTVTSAQKNPTAFYLCASSVLADNEQFFGPGTRLTVL.

The chain carries TRBV7-9 and TRBJ2-7; 9 bases are shared with TRBD2. The trim removed 4 bases at V and 3 bases at J, leaving 10 bases unmatched. The CDR3 runs 16 residues. Germline assignment: CDR1 SEHNR and CDR2 FQNEAQ (reference sequence). The CDR3 DNA reads TGTGCCAGCAGCTCGGGCTGGGCTAGCGGGATCTACGAGCAGTACTTC. It codes for CASSSGWASGIYEQYF.

V and J are TRBV7-9 and TRBJ2-7, with TRBD1 as a possible D gene (6 bases). This CDR3 spans 14 amino acids. Trimming left V 7 bases short and J 1 base short, with 14 bases between. Germline V gene lookup returns CDR1 SEHNR and CDR2 FQNEAQ (reference sequence). The CDR3 sequence is CASTLRGGSYEQYF. CDR3 DNA sequence: TGTGCCAGCACCCTTCGAGGGGGATCCTACGAGCAGTACTTC.

This chain uses TRBV14 with TRBJ2-7; TRBD2 agrees at 14 bases. The CDR3 consists of 16 residues. Trimming took 0 bases from V and 6 from J; bases not matched to a gene: 4. Looked up from germline, CDR1 is SGHDN and CDR2 is FVKESK. The CDR3 reads CASSQEGTSGRSEQYF. For the CDR3, the DNA is TGTGCCAGCAGCCAAGAAGGGACTAGCGGGAGATCCGAGCAGTACTTC.

V usage is TRBV5-6 and J usage is TRBJ2-7, with D perhaps matching TRBD2 (6 bases). V was pared by 3 bases and J by 7 bases, with 14 bases between. The CDR3 length is 13 residues. Germline CDR1 is SGHDT and CDR2 is YYEEEE. CDR3 coding DNA: TGTGCCAGCAGCTCGGGAGAGGGTTGGGAGCAGTACTTC. Residues: CASSSGEGWEQYF.

This sequence joins TRBV5-4 and TRBJ1-4; D is undetermined. Per germline, CDR1 SGHNT and CDR2 YYREEE (reference sequence). The CDR3 covers 15 residues. V was pared by 0 bases and J by 8 bases, with 14 bases between. The CDR3 loop is CASSLGVAGGEKLFF. CDR3 DNA sequence: TGTGCCAGCAGCTTGGGGGTGGCAGGCGGAGAAAAACTGTTTTTT. The complete variable domain, with remaining parts taken from reference TRBV5-4 and TRBJ1-4, reads ETGVTQSPTHLIKTRGQQVTLRCSSQSGHNTVSWYQQALGQGPQFIFQYYREEENGRGNFPPRFSGLQFPNYSSELNVNALELDDSALYLCASSLGVAGGEKLFFGSGTQLSVL.

The gene calls are TRBV5-6 and TRBJ1-1; no clear D gene. Trimming removed 1 base from V and 0 bases from J, with 4 bases in between. CDR1 and CDR2 from the germline V gene are SGHDT and YYEEEE. CDR3 length: 13 residues. DNA of the CDR3: TGTGCCAGCAGCTTGTGGGTGAACACTGAAGCTTTCTTT. Protein: CASSLWVNTEAFF. The variable domain in full, completed from reference TRBV5-6 and TRBJ1-1, reads DAGVTQSPTHLIKTRGQQVTLRCSPKSGHDTVSWYQQALGQGPQFIFQYYEEEERQRGNFPDRFSGHQFPNYSSELNVNALLLGDSALYLCASSLWVNTEAFFGQGTRLTVV.